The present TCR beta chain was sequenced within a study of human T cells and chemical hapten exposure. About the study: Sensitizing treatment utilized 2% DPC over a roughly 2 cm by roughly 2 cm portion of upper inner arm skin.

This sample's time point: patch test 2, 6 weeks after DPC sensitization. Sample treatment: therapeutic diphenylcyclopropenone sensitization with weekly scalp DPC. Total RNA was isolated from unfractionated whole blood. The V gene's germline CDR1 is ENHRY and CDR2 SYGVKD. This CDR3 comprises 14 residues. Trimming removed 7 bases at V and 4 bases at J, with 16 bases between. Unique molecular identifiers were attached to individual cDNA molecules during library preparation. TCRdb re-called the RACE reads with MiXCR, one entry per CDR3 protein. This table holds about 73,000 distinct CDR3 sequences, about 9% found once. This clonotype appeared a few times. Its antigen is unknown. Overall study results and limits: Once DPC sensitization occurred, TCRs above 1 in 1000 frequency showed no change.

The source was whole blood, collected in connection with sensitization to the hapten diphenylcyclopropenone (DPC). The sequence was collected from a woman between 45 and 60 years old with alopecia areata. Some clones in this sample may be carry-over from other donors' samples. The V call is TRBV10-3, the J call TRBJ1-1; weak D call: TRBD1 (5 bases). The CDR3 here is CAINNARGGTEAFF. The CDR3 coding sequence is TGTGCCATCAATAACGCGAGGGGTGGCACTGAAGCTTTCTTT.